This T cell receptor (beta chain) stems from a study of early T cells in non-severe SARS-CoV-2 infection (dated by TCRdb to the early 2020s). General notes on the study: Because TCR sequencing was done on bulk RNA from unsorted whole blood, the alpha and beta chains could not be paired.

The library was prepared using 5' RACE. Sequenced using a NextSeq 500. The TCR library protocol attached unique molecular identifiers to individual cDNA molecules to correct for sequencing error and PCR bias. Both TCR alpha and beta chains were sequenced, and tight co-correlation was observed between alpha and beta sequence abundances in each sample. In the paper's pipeline: Decombinator V4 was used to annotate the V gene, J gene and CDR3 of the TCR sequences. Expanded TCRs were defined as changing significantly between any two time points under a Poisson model with p below 0.0001. TCR abundances were normalised to the total number of TCRs sequenced in each sample and reported as counts per million. MAIT TCRs were defined by TRAV1-2 paired with TRAJ12, TRAJ20 or TRAJ33, and iNKT TCRs by TRAV10 paired with TRAJ18. VDJdb, accessed on 1 November 2021, was searched for TCRs annotated for CMV, EBV and SARS-CoV-2, and TCRs annotated for more than one antigen were excluded. TCRdb cleaned the public reads at Q25 with fastp, built clones with MiXCR and kept in-frame beta chains. Under each unique CDR3 protein, matching rows form one entry showing the most common genes and DNA. TCRdb, rather than the study authors, made the V and J calls. The sample has more than 75,000 distinct CDR3 sequences on record, about 13% of them singletons. The ten largest clones take up roughly 6% of the sample.

V is shortened by 0 bases, J by 4 bases, and the region joining them spans 10 bases. Inclusive of the bounding cysteine and phenylalanine, the CDR3 is 14 residues long. Only the CDR3 DNA stays, 42 bases, in frame from base 1. The germline V gene sets CDR1 to MGHRA and CDR2 to YSYEKL. What the work shows at the level of the full study, not this receptor alone: Matching against VDJdb was skewed toward anti-spike CD8 responses, likely underestimated virus-specific expansions, and missed private and CD4 specificities.

This clonotype has just a few counts. Its recognized antigen is unknown. The input lacks base qualities; no much larger clone sits a single base away. A case-control design nested within a healthcare worker cohort in London, UK, was used, with weekly nasopharyngeal swab PCR tests and blood sampling performed. Healthcare workers were enrolled in the week of the UK lockdown, from 23 to 31 March 2020, and were followed every week for up to roughly 16 weeks. The chain is assembled from TRBV4-1 and TRBJ2-7; confidence is insufficient to name the D gene. Sequences were obtained from whole blood. The source of this sequence is an adult who was a healthcare worker with PCR-confirmed SARS-CoV-2 infection or an uninfected control (not recorded which). CDR3 region: CASSQDLPTYEQYF. The DNA sequence reads TGCGCCAGCAGCCAAGATTTACCGACTTACGAGCAGTACTTC.